This TCR beta chain emerged from a study of high-grade serous ovarian cancer treatment subgroups. Study outcomes and limitations: Repertoire similarity ranged roughly 0.11 to 0.8 between tumors of one patient. These tumor repertoires lack spatial information from bulk sequencing.

As concerns this clone: Its antigen is as yet unknown.

CDR3 length: 19 amino acids. Germline V CDR1 and CDR2: SGHNT, YENEEA. J lost 3 bases, V lost 5 bases, and 18 bases had no gene match. Profiling relied on immunoSEQ multiplex PCR, and the TCRdb table lists in-frame clones only, not all of them. Here the sample spans approximately 9,400 clones, approximately 70% being singletons. Tumor samples were taken before definitive surgery or chemotherapy. The chain couples TRBV11-3 to TRBJ2-7, with 11 bases aligning to TRBD2. The sequencing sample was made of tumor tissue. The TCR sequence derives from a human donor with high-grade serous ovarian cancer. The CDR3 DNA reads TGTGCCAGCAGCCCCCCGAGGGGTAGCGGGGGGGCAACACTCTACGAGCAGTACTTC. Translated: CASSPPRGSGGATLYEQYF.